The source of this TCR beta chain is a study of untreated major depressive disorder. Study-wide results and limits: CD4+ T cells from depressed patients used TRBV05-01 (Vbeta 5.1) more often than controls. TRBV25-01 and TRBV02-01 followed the flow pattern without significance.

In regard to this clone: Its antigen is as yet unknown.

Generated by immunoSEQ multiplex PCR, the TCRdb table keeps only in-frame clones and is missing some. The sample records more than 20,000 clones, approximately 92% being singletons. Every participant had European ancestry. Around 96% CD4+ purity was typical by flow cytometry. Germline V gives CDR1 MGHRA, CDR2 YSYEKL. This CDR3 region has 17 residues. V gave up 0 bases and J gave up 2 bases, with 14 bases separating them. The TCR originated in a young man in good health. The specimen sequenced was CD4+ T cells from PBMCs. This chain uses TRBV4-1 with TRBJ2-1; a weak D match, TRBD2 (5 bases). The CDR3 sequence is CASSQEMSRRAYNEQFF. CDR3 DNA: TGCGCCAGCAGCCAAGAAATGAGTCGGCGGGCCTACAATGAGCAGTTCTTC.